Following are 2 T cell receptor beta chains from one sample sequenced in a study of cytomegalovirus exposure and HLA in healthy donors. The PCR used 60 Vbeta and 13 Jbeta primers. Sequencing was performed with immunoSEQ multiplex PCR; in TCRdb, only in-frame clones are kept and a portion is missing. The table has roughly 120,000 clones, roughly 72% seen once. Sequencing was carried out using PBMCs. These receptor sequences come from a woman in her forties or fifties in good health and CMV-seropositive.

The chain has TRBV7-8 and TRBJ2-7, with D maybe TRBD2 (5 bases). The CDR3 sequence is 17 residues long. Germline CDR1 reads SGHVS; CDR2 reads FQNEAQ. Trimming shortened V by 1 base and J by 0 bases, and 16 bases separated the two germline ends. Written as DNA, the CDR3 is TGTGCCAGCAGCTTAGGGTATGGAGCGGCAAGCTCCTACGAGCAGTACTTC. It yields the protein CASSLGYGAASSYEQYF.

This chain connects TRBV29-1 to TRBJ1-1, with D perhaps matching TRBD1 (5 bases). Germline V gene data show CDR1 as SQVTM and CDR2 as ANQGSEA. The CDR3 is 14 amino acids. The ends were cut back, 7 bases at V and 3 bases at J, with 18 bases in the middle. The CDR3: CSGKRGRGYTEAFF. The DNA for the CDR3 is TGCAGCGGCAAGCGGGGCAGAGGGTACACTGAAGCTTTCTTT.